A selection of T cell receptor beta chains follows, all from one sample in a study of shared clonotypes between healthy human individuals. Data came from immunoSEQ multiplex PCR; TCRdb stores just in-frame clones and leaves some out. This table has about 1 million clones, around 74% appearing once. The sample comprised memory CD4+ T cells sorted from blood. The receptors originated from a man between 18 and 29 years old in good health. Both conserved end residues are part of each CDR3. A D gene is named only where the DNA matches it firmly. Rows may omit the clone size; those that give it use once, few, many or a size class.

abundance: -
v_gene: TRBV5-6
d_gene: TRBD1
j_gene: TRBJ2-7
CDR3aa: CASSRGRDRDHEQYF
CDR3nt: TGTGCCAGCAGCCGGGGAAGGGACAGGGACCACGAGCAGTACTTC

abundance: -
v_gene: TRBV19
d_gene: -
j_gene: TRBJ2-2
CDR3aa: CASIPRARGNTGELFF
CDR3nt: TGTGCCAGTATCCCCCGGGCCAGGGGGAACACCGGGGAGCTGTTTTTT

abundance: -
v_gene: TRBV10-3
d_gene: TRBD2
j_gene: TRBJ2-3
CDR3aa: CAIRSSGGANTDTQYF
CDR3nt: TGTGCCATCAGATCTAGCGGGGGGGCGAACACAGATACGCAGTATTTT

abundance: once
v_gene: TRBV10-3
d_gene: TRBD2
j_gene: TRBJ2-2
CDR3aa: CAIRPAGNTGELFF
CDR3nt: TGTGCCATCAGGCCAGCGGGAAACACCGGGGAGCTGTTTTTT

abundance: -
v_gene: TRBV27
d_gene: -
j_gene: TRBJ1-1
CDR3aa: CASSFLIPGTEAFF
CDR3nt: TGTGCCAGCAGTTTCCTTATTCCCGGGACAGAAGCTTTCTTT

abundance: -
v_gene: TRBV5-4
d_gene: TRBD1
j_gene: TRBJ1-2
CDR3aa: CASSYRKGQGVNYGYTF
CDR3nt: TGTGCCAGCAGCTACCGAAAGGGACAGGGTGTTAACTATGGCTACACCTTC

abundance: -
v_gene: TRBV19
d_gene: -
j_gene: TRBJ2-7
CDR3aa: CASSIVSDRTYEQYF
CDR3nt: TGTGCCAGTAGTATAGTAAGCGACCGCACCTACGAGCAGTACTTC

abundance: -
v_gene: TRBV27
d_gene: TRBD2
j_gene: TRBJ2-5
CDR3aa: CASSLHSGGIRETQYF
CDR3nt: TGTGCCAGCAGTTTACATAGCGGGGGGATTAGAGAGACCCAGTACTTC

abundance: -
v_gene: TRBV7-9
d_gene: TRBD2
j_gene: TRBJ2-7
CDR3aa: CASSLGTSGTKEQYF
CDR3nt: TGTGCCAGCAGCTTAGGGACTAGCGGAACTAAGGAGCAGTACTTC

abundance: -
v_gene: TRBV27
d_gene: -
j_gene: TRBJ2-7
CDR3aa: CASGTRLEQYF
CDR3nt: TGTGCCAGCGGAACTAGACTCGAGCAGTACTTC

abundance: once
v_gene: TRBV6-1
d_gene: TRBD2
j_gene: TRBJ2-3
CDR3aa: CASSERTSGRADTQYF
CDR3nt: TGTGCCAGCAGTGAAAGGACTAGCGGGAGAGCAGATACGCAGTATTTT

abundance: -
v_gene: TRBV25-1
d_gene: TRBD2
j_gene: TRBJ2-1
CDR3aa: CASSELGLAGDNEQFF
CDR3nt: TGTGCCAGCAGTGAATTAGGGCTAGCGGGAGACAATGAGCAGTTCTTC

abundance: -
v_gene: TRBV19
d_gene: TRBD1
j_gene: TRBJ2-7
CDR3aa: CASLRGRGFYEQYF
CDR3nt: TGTGCCAGCCTCAGGGGGCGAGGTTTCTACGAGCAGTACTTC

abundance: -
v_gene: TRBV2
d_gene: -
j_gene: TRBJ2-7
CDR3aa: CASSDSGEQYF
CDR3nt: TGTGCCAGCAGTGATTCGGGAGAGCAGTACTTC

abundance: -
v_gene: TRBV5-1
d_gene: -
j_gene: TRBJ2-1
CDR3aa: CASSFYTQRDEQFF
CDR3nt: TGCGCCAGCAGCTTCTACACCCAAAGGGATGAGCAGTTCTTC

abundance: -
v_gene: TRBV28
d_gene: -
j_gene: TRBJ2-7
CDR3aa: CASSPPQGSVYEQYF
CDR3nt: TGTGCCAGCAGTCCGCCTCAGGGCTCTGTCTACGAGCAGTACTTC

abundance: many
v_gene: TRBV5-4
d_gene: -
j_gene: TRBJ2-1
CDR3aa: CASSLWLGGQNNEQFF
CDR3nt: TGTGCCAGCAGCTTGTGGTTGGGGGGGCAAAACAATGAGCAGTTCTTC

abundance: -
v_gene: TRBV4-1
d_gene: TRBD2
j_gene: TRBJ2-1
CDR3aa: CASSPSYPSGYNEQFF
CDR3nt: TGCGCCAGCAGCCCGAGCTACCCTAGCGGTTACAATGAGCAGTTCTTC

abundance: -
v_gene: TRBV6-1
d_gene: TRBD2
j_gene: TRBJ2-1
CDR3aa: CASSVTSGGNNEQFF
CDR3nt: TGTGCCAGCAGTGTGACTAGCGGAGGTAACAATGAGCAGTTCTTC

abundance: -
v_gene: TRBV7-3
d_gene: TRBD1
j_gene: TRBJ2-5
CDR3aa: CASSTRTGETQYF
CDR3nt: TGTGCCAGCAGCACCAGGACAGGGGAGACCCAGTACTTC

abundance: few
v_gene: TRBV5-1
d_gene: -
j_gene: TRBJ2-7
CDR3aa: CASSEGYEQYF
CDR3nt: TGCGCCAGCAGCGAGGGGTACGAGCAGTACTTC

abundance: -
v_gene: TRBV15
d_gene: TRBD1
j_gene: TRBJ1-6
CDR3aa: CATSRDPDRGLSPLHF
CDR3nt: TGTGCCACCAGCAGAGATCCGGACAGGGGGCTGTCACCCCTCCACTTT

abundance: -
v_gene: TRBV7-3
d_gene: -
j_gene: TRBJ1-1
CDR3aa: CASSLTDNTEAFF
CDR3nt: TGTGCCAGCAGCTTAACTGATAACACTGAAGCTTTCTTT

abundance: -
v_gene: TRBV28
d_gene: -
j_gene: TRBJ2-1
CDR3aa: CASSFAYLWGRRSYNEQFF
CDR3nt: TGTGCCAGCAGTTTTGCCTACCTCTGGGGGAGGAGGTCCTACAATGAGCAGTTCTTC

abundance: -
v_gene: TRBV18
d_gene: -
j_gene: TRBJ2-7
CDR3aa: CASSPQAGENEQYF
CDR3nt: TGTGCCAGCTCACCACAGGCAGGGGAGAACGAGCAGTACTTC

abundance: few
v_gene: TRBV9
d_gene: -
j_gene: TRBJ1-5
CDR3aa: CASSVGGESPQHF
CDR3nt: TGTGCCAGCAGCGTAGGCGGGGAGAGTCCCCAGCATTTT

abundance: -
v_gene: TRBV5-5
d_gene: -
j_gene: TRBJ2-5
CDR3aa: CASSLNRKETQYF
CDR3nt: TGTGCCAGCAGCTTAAACAGGAAAGAGACCCAGTACTTC

abundance: -
v_gene: TRBV6-1
d_gene: -
j_gene: TRBJ2-5
CDR3aa: CASSHAFQETQYF
CDR3nt: TGTGCCAGCAGTCACGCATTCCAAGAGACCCAGTACTTC

abundance: -
v_gene: TRBV5-4
d_gene: -
j_gene: TRBJ2-5
CDR3aa: CASSPPGAQETQYF
CDR3nt: TGTGCCAGCAGCCCACCCGGAGCCCAAGAGACCCAGTACTTC

abundance: -
v_gene: TRBV5-1
d_gene: -
j_gene: TRBJ1-1
CDR3aa: CASSYDSTNTEAFF
CDR3nt: TGCGCCAGCAGCTACGACAGTACGAACACTGAAGCTTTCTTT

abundance: -
v_gene: TRBV29-1
d_gene: TRBD1
j_gene: TRBJ1-2
CDR3aa: CSARRQGASVGTF
CDR3nt: TGCAGCGCCAGGAGACAGGGGGCTAGTGTAGGGACCTTC

abundance: -
v_gene: TRBV28
d_gene: -
j_gene: TRBJ1-6
CDR3aa: CASSLNSPLHF
CDR3nt: TGTGCCAGCAGTCTAAATTCACCCCTCCACTTT